These 28 T cell receptor beta chains originate from one sample sequenced in a study of persistence of HIV-infected CD4 T cells. This was the immunoSEQ version 4 assay in survey mode. Here immunoSEQ multiplex PCR was the method, and the copy in TCRdb shows in-frame clones only, minus some. The sample yields about 43,000 clones, roughly 90% seen once. Cells were stimulated nonspecifically with anti-CD3/anti-CD28 magnetic beads. Responding CD4+ T cells were sorted by upregulation of both CD40 ligand and CD69. For these receptors, no antigen is known. Sequencing used CD4+ T cells sorted from PBMCs after approximately 19-hour stimulation, obtained from a patient who received antiretroviral therapy. The receptor set was obtained from an adult man with HIV who was CMV-seropositive.

The chain links TRBV5-5 to TRBJ2-3; D is uncertain. Germline V gives CDR1 SGHKS, CDR2 YYEKEE (reference sequence). V gave up 7 bases and J gave up 0 bases, with 9 bases separating them. This CDR3 spans 13 amino acids. The chain's CDR3 is CASSPYSTDTQYF. CDR3 DNA: TGTGCCAGCTCTCCTTATAGCACAGATACGCAGTATTTT.

The gene calls are TRBV7-2 and TRBJ2-1; 7 nucleotides match TRBD2. Losses at the gene ends were 2 bases for V and 0 bases for J; bases not matched to a gene: 1. Germline CDR1 and CDR2: SGHTA and FQGNSA. The CDR3 extends over 15 amino acids. CDR3 region: CASSLRGGSYNEQFF. The CDR3 DNA sequence: TGTGCCAGCAGCTTACGCGGGGGCTCCTACAATGAGCAGTTCTTC.

The chain joins TRBV18 to TRBJ1-3; unclear D gene. The CDR3 runs to 12 residues. Germline V lookup: CDR1 KGHSH, CDR2 LQKENI. The V end lost 2 bases, the J end lost 7 bases, and 6 bases lay between the germline ends. CDR3 residues: CASSPERNTIYF. The CDR3 bases are TGTGCCAGCTCACCAGAAAGGAACACCATATATTTT.

DNA of the CDR3: TGCGCCAGCAGCTTTAGCGGGGTTAGCACAGATACGCAGTATTTT. Its translation: CASSFSGVSTDTQYF. The chain uses TRBV5-1 and TRBJ2-3; 8 bases map to TRBD2. Germline CDR1 reads SGHRS; CDR2 reads YFSETQ. The CDR3 is 15 amino acids. V was clipped by 2 bases and J by 0 bases; unmatched bases: 2.

This rearrangement joins TRBV29-1 to TRBJ1-2; D remains ambiguous. CDR3 length: 13 amino acids. V was pared by 4 bases and J by 8 bases, with 17 bases between. Germline V gene sequence: CDR1 SQVTM, CDR2 ANQGSEA. The CDR3 loop is CSVGEFVYLGYTF. CDR3 coding DNA: TGCAGCGTTGGTGAATTCGTGTATCTGGGCTACACCTTC. The entire variable domain, with the rest obtained from reference TRBV29-1 and TRBJ1-2, is as follows: SAVISQKPSRDICQRGTSLTIQCQVDSQVTMMFWYRQQPGQSLTLIATANQGSEATYESGFVIDKFPISRPNLTFSTLTVSNMSPEDSSIYLCSVGEFVYLGYTFGSGTRLTVV.

This chain uses TRBV19 with TRBJ1-5; the D is unclear. Trimming took 1 base from V and 7 from J, leaving 14 bases between them. Germline V CDR1 and CDR2: LNHDA, SQIVND (reference sequence). The CDR3 runs 15 residues. CDR3: CASSIVAGVNQPQHF. The CDR3 DNA reads as TGTGCCAGTAGTATAGTGGCCGGGGTTAACCAGCCCCAGCATTTT.

The J gene is TRBJ2-3, the V gene TRBV9; D uncertain. Germline V gene sequence: CDR1 SGDLS, CDR2 YYNGEE. The CDR3 has 15 residues. Trimming took off 1 base at V and 0 bases at J, with 9 bases between the two ends. CDR3 in amino acids: CASSVTTASTDTQYF. CDR3 DNA sequence: TGTGCCAGCAGCGTAACGACGGCTAGCACAGATACGCAGTATTTT.

This chain joins TRBV5-1 and TRBJ2-1; no clear D gene. CDR3 length equals 12 residues. V was cut by 0 bases and J by 6 bases, with 4 bases left in between. Germline V gives CDR1 SGHRS, CDR2 YFSETQ. DNA of the CDR3: TGCGCCAGCAGCTTGGAAATCAATGAGCAGTTCTTC. The encoded protein is CASSLEINEQFF.

The chain carries TRBV6-5 and TRBJ1-4; 10 nucleotides match TRBD1. The CDR3 is 14 amino acids. CDR1 MNHEY and CDR2 SVGAGI come from the germline V gene. V was pared by 10 bases and J by 6 bases, with 8 bases of the junction left unmatched. The CDR3 loop is CATSRGQGYEKLFF. The CDR3 DNA follows: TGTGCCACCTCTCGGGGACAGGGGTATGAAAAACTGTTTTTT.

The rearrangement links TRBV7-8 to TRBJ1-5; no definite D call. With 4 bases removed from V and 4 bases from J, the gap between germline ends came to 14 bases. The CDR3 has 15 amino acids. CDR1 is SGHVS and CDR2 is FQNEAQ in the germline V gene. CDR3 coding DNA: TGTGCCAGCAGCTCAGTTGCCCAGAGGAATCAGCCCCAGCATTTT. It specifies CASSSVAQRNQPQHF. The variable domain in full, completed from reference TRBV7-8 and TRBJ1-5, reads GAGVSQSPRYKVAKRGQDVALRCDPISGHVSLFWYQQALGQGPEFLTYFQNEAQLDKSGLPSDRFFAERPEGSVSTLKIQRTQQEDSAVYLCASSSVAQRNQPQHFGDGTRLSIL.

The rearrangement links TRBV6-5 to TRBJ1-5; D remains unclear. Germline CDR1 MNHEY, CDR2 SVGAGI. CDR3 length: 15 residues. Trimming took off 4 bases at V and 0 bases at J, with 10 bases between the two ends. The CDR3 loop reads CASSWLDDSNQPQHF. The CDR3 DNA reads as TGTGCCAGCAGTTGGCTTGACGATAGCAATCAGCCCCAGCATTTT.

This chain connects TRBV4-1 to TRBJ1-1; 10 bases map to TRBD1. This CDR3 has 16 residues. The junction had 9 bases not matched to a gene; V was cut back by 4 bases and J by 4 bases. Per the germline V gene, CDR1 is MGHRA and CDR2 is YSYEKL. CDR3 residues: CASSPRGTGVITEAFF. The CDR3 nucleotides read TGCGCCAGCAGCCCCCGAGGGACAGGGGTCATCACTGAAGCTTTCTTT.

The chain recombines TRBV7-9 with TRBJ2-6; D unclear. Germline assignment: CDR1 SEHNR and CDR2 FQNEAQ (reference sequence). The CDR3 loop spans 12 amino acids. V shed 3 bases and J shed 3 bases, with 0 bases lying between them. The CDR3 protein is CASSFGANVLTF. The CDR3 DNA is TGTGCCAGCAGCTTTGGGGCCAACGTCCTGACTTTC.

The chain carries TRBV11-1 and TRBJ2-3; 8 positions match TRBD2. The CDR3 has 14 amino acids. Germline V CDR1 and CDR2: SGHAT, FQDESV (reference sequence). Germline trimming cut 5 bases from V and 2 bases from J; bases unmatched to any gene: 3. Here the CDR3 reads CASSRSGDTDTQYF. The CDR3 DNA is TGTGCCAGCAGCCGTAGCGGGGACACAGATACGCAGTATTTT. The full variable domain, its missing parts supplied by reference TRBV11-1 and TRBJ2-3, is EAEVAQSPRYKITEKSQAVAFWCDPISGHATLYWYRQILGQGPELLVQFQDESVVDDSQLPKDRFSAERLKGVDSTLKIQPAELGDSAMYLCASSRSGDTDTQYFGPGTRLTVL.

This clone is classed as medium-sized. The genes are TRBV10-3 and TRBJ2-5; 8 nucleotides align to TRBD2. The CDR3 length is 16 residues. CDR1 and CDR2 (germline): ENHRY, SYGVKD. Germline trimming cut 3 bases from V and 5 bases from J; bases unmatched to any gene: 11. The DNA of the CDR3 is TGTGCCATCAGTGACGAGCGGGGGTCCTCATGGGAGACCCAGTACTTC. This gives the protein CAISDERGSSWETQYF.

The chain has TRBV6-5 and TRBJ1-1, with D hard to call. Per the germline V gene, CDR1 is MNHEY and CDR2 is SVGAGI. Trimming removed 0 bases from V and 2 bases from J, with 13 bases in between. This CDR3 comprises 16 residues. The CDR3 bases are TGTGCCAGCAGTTACTCGACATTCGCAGGAAACACTGAAGCTTTCTTT. Amino acids: CASSYSTFAGNTEAFF.

The V and J genes are TRBV6-5 and TRBJ2-1; D uncertain. This CDR3 region has 12 residues. V dropped 7 bases and J dropped 7 bases, with 11 bases sitting between them. The germline V gene encodes CDR1 MNHEY and CDR2 SVGAGI. CDR3 amino acids: CASIIRSNEQFF. DNA for the CDR3: TGTGCCAGCATTATTCGGAGTAATGAGCAGTTCTTC.

The V gene is TRBV19, the J gene TRBJ1-5; TRBD1 matches 7 bases. CDR1 is LNHDA, CDR2 SQIVND, per germline (reference sequence). This CDR3 region has 16 residues. Germline trimming cut 5 bases from V and 4 bases from J; bases unmatched to any gene: 11. The CDR3 DNA sequence: TGTGCCAGTAGTTCCAGGGGGGAGGGACAGAATCAGCCCCAGCATTTT. Amino acids: CASSSRGEGQNQPQHF.

The chain uses TRBV6-1 and TRBJ1-6; D gene uncertain. Trimming pared 1 base from V and 3 bases from J, leaving 1 base between. In germline, CDR1 is MNHNS, CDR2 SASEGT. This CDR3 is built from 13 residues. The DNA of the CDR3 is TGTGCCAGCAGTGAAGACTATAATTCACCCCTCCACTTT. Encoded protein: CASSEDYNSPLHF.

The chain links TRBV6-5 to TRBJ1-3, with D uncertain. The V gene lost 0 bases and the J gene lost 2 bases, with 8 bases spanning the gap. CDR1 is MNHEY, CDR2 SVGAGI, per germline. This CDR3 has 15 amino acids. The DNA of the CDR3 is TGTGCCAGCAGTTACTCGACGACACCTGGAAACACCATATATTTT. This translates into CASSYSTTPGNTIYF.

The chain combines TRBV6-6 with TRBJ2-7; TRBD1 aligns across 8 bases. The germline V gene encodes CDR1 MNHNY and CDR2 SVGAGI (reference sequence). The ends lost 6 bases at V and 3 bases at J; junction bases unmatched: 1. This CDR3 has 12 amino acids. The CDR3 DNA is TGTGCCAGCAGGACAGGGGACTACGAGCAGTACTTC. The encoded protein is CASRTGDYEQYF.

The V gene is TRBV4-1, the J gene TRBJ2-7; 7 bases match TRBD1. The germline V gene encodes CDR1 MGHRA and CDR2 YSYEKL. V lost 0 bases, J lost 3 bases, and 5 bases stayed unmatched. The length of the CDR3 is 15 residues. The CDR3 DNA is TGCGCCAGCAGCCAAGATAACAGGGGAGTCTACGAGCAGTACTTC. It encodes CASSQDNRGVYEQYF.

This clone was observed once. The chain is built from TRBV18 and TRBJ1-4; possible D gene TRBD1, 5 bases. Trimming left V 2 bases short and J 3 bases short, with 7 bases between. Germline V lookup: CDR1 KGHSH, CDR2 LQKENI. The CDR3 extends over 14 amino acids. The DNA for the CDR3 is TGTGCCAGCTCACCAGGGGCGGCTAATGAAAAACTGTTTTTT. Translation: CASSPGAANEKLFF.

V and J are TRBV5-1 and TRBJ2-7; D is possibly TRBD1 (6 bases). The V end lost 2 bases, the J end lost 1 base, and 7 bases lay between the germline ends. CDR1 is SGHRS and CDR2 is YFSETQ in the germline V gene. CDR3 size: 13 residues. Written as DNA, the CDR3 is TGCGCCAGCAGCTTAAGGGGGTCCTACGAGCAGTACTTC. Protein product: CASSLRGSYEQYF.

This chain connects TRBV2 to TRBJ2-2; D perhaps matches TRBD1 (6 bases). Deletions cut 5 bases from V and 1 base from J, with 14 bases between. The CDR3 sequence is 16 residues long. The germline V gene encodes CDR1 SNHLY and CDR2 FYNNEI. CDR3 nucleotides: TGTGCCAGCAGTCTATTCCCGACAGGGAACACCGGGGAGCTGTTTTTT. Translating it yields CASSLFPTGNTGELFF.

This chain uses TRBV28 with TRBJ1-3, with 7 bases lining up with TRBD1. Germline CDR1 is MDHEN and CDR2 is SYDVKM. This CDR3 contains 15 residues. V lost 5 bases to trimming and J lost 2 bases; unmatched junction nucleotides: 6. The CDR3 protein is CASSADRVAGNTIYF. The CDR3 region has the DNA TGTGCCAGCAGTGCAGACAGGGTGGCTGGAAACACCATATATTTT.

The chain employs TRBV6-5 and TRBJ1-1; D unclear. The CDR3 loop spans 15 amino acids. V gave up 7 bases and J gave up 4 bases, with 19 bases separating them. Germline V CDR1 and CDR2: MNHEY, SVGAGI. The CDR3 protein is CASTPQALQSTEAFF. The CDR3 DNA sequence: TGTGCCAGCACCCCCCAAGCCCTGCAGTCCACTGAAGCTTTCTTT.

CDR3 protein: CASSPHSVPNEQFF. The CDR3 region has the DNA TGTGCCAGCAGTCCCCACTCTGTCCCCAATGAGCAGTTCTTC. V usage is TRBV6-5 and J usage is TRBJ2-1; D gene unclear. Germline loops: CDR1 MNHEY, CDR2 SVGAGI. V was pared by 5 bases and J by 6 bases, with 14 bases between. The CDR3 is made up of 14 amino acids.